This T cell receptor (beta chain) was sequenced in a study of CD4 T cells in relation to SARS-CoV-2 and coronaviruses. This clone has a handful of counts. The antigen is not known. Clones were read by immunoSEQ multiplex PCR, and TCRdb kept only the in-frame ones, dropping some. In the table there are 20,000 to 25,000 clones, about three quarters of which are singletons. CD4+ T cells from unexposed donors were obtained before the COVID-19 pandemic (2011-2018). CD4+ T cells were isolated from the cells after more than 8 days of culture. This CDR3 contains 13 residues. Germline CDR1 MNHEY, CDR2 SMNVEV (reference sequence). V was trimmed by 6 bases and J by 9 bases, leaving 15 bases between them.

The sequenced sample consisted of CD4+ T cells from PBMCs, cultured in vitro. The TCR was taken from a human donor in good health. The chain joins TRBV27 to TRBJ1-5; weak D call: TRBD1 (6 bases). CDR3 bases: TGTGCCAGCAGCGAGGCAGGGGATTGGCCCCAGCATTTT. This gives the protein CASSEAGDWPQHF.